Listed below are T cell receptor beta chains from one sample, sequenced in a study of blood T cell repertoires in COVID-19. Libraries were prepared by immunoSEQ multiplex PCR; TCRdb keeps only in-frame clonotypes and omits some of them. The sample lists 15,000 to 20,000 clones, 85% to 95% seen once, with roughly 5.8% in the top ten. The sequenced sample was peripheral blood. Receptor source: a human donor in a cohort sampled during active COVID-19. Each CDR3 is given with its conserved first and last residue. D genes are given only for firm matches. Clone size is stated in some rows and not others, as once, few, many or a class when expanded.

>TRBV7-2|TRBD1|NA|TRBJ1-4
TGTGCCAGCAGCGAACGACAGGGGGCGCGAGAAAAACTGTTTTTT
CASSERQGAREKLFF
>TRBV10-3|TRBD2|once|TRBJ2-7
TGTGCCATCAGTGAGTCGCTAGCGGGAGTTGCCTACGAGCAGTACTTC
CAISESLAGVAYEQYF
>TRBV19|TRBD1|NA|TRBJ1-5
TGTGCCAGTACAACAGGGGGCATCAATCAGCCCCAGCATTTT
CASTTGGINQPQHF
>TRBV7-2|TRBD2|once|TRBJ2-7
TGTGCCAGCAGCTCGCCCAAATCTCCCGGGACTAGCATCTACGAGCAGTACTTC
CASSSPKSPGTSIYEQYF
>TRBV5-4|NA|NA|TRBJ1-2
TGTGCCAGCAGCTTCCTGCTGGCAGGGCCTCGCTATGGCTACACCTTC
CASSFLLAGPRYGYTF
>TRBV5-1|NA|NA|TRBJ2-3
TGCGCCAGCAGCTTGAGAGGGCTGGAAGATACGCAGTATTTT
CASSLRGLEDTQYF
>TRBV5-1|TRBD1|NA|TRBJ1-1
TGCGCCAGCAGCTTAACGACAGGGGGCTCGAACACTGAAGCTTTCTTT
CASSLTTGGSNTEAFF
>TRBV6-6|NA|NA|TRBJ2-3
TGTGCCAGCAGTTACTCTGGCATCACAGATACGCAGTATTTT
CASSYSGITDTQYF
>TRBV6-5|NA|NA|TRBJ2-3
TGTGCCAGCAGGGCGGGGAGCGGCACAGATACGCAGTATTTT
CASRAGSGTDTQYF
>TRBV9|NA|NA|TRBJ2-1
TGTGCCAGCGGAGCCCTCCATGTGAATGAGCAGTTCTTC
CASGALHVNEQFF
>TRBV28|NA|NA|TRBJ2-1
TGTGCCAGCAGTTTCAGAGTCAGGGGCAATGAGCAGTTCTTC
CASSFRVRGNEQFF
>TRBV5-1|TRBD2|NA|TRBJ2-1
TGCGCCAGCAGCTCTGCTAGCGGGAGGGGGGACAATGAGCAGTTCTTC
CASSSASGRGDNEQFF
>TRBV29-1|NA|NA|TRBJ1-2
TGCAGCGTGGCCGGGTCCACTAACTATGGCTACACCTTC
CSVAGSTNYGYTF
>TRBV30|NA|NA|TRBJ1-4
TGTGCCTGGAAGTCCAGGGGTGGAGAGGAAAAACTGTTTTTT
CAWKSRGGEEKLFF